The 21 T cell receptor beta chains below come from one sample, sequenced in a study of cytomegalovirus exposure and HLA in healthy donors. A multiplex PCR was run with 60 Vbeta primers and 13 Jbeta primers. Some clones are missing from TCRdb's copy, which holds only in-frame ones; the method was immunoSEQ multiplex PCR. Among roughly 43,000 clones listed, 50% to 75% were seen once. Sequenced: PBMCs. The receptors originated from a human donor in good health.

This clone was seen once. The chain is built from TRBV9 and TRBJ2-1, with 10 nucleotides matching TRBD1. The CDR3 has 15 amino acids. The J segment lost 8 bases and the V segment lost 2 bases, leaving 7 bases of the junction unmatched. Germline assignment: CDR1 SGDLS and CDR2 YYNGEE. This CDR3 is CASSVGQGTIDEQFF. CDR3 nucleotides: TGTGCCAGCAGCGTGGGACAGGGGACGATCGATGAGCAGTTCTTC.

This clone was observed a few times. This chain joins TRBV4-1 and TRBJ2-2; TRBD1 matches at 8 bases. Germline values: CDR1 MGHRA, CDR2 YSYEKL. This CDR3 is built from 17 residues. V lost 1 base and J lost 5; bases outside the gene matches: 9. In nucleotides, the CDR3 is TGCGCCAGCAGCCAAGGCCTCAGGGGGCGCGGGACCGGGGAGCTGTTTTTT. This sequence encodes CASSQGLRGRGTGELFF.

V usage is TRBV2 and J usage is TRBJ1-2, with D maybe TRBD1 (5 bases). Germline V gene sequence: CDR1 SNHLY, CDR2 FYNNEI. There are 13 residues in the CDR3. The V gene lost 5 bases and the J gene lost 2 bases, with 9 bases spanning the gap. CDR3: CASSQGSNYGYTF. DNA of the CDR3: TGTGCCAGCAGTCAGGGATCGAACTATGGCTACACCTTC.

This clone was seen a few times. The rearrangement joins TRBV9 to TRBJ2-5; D is undetermined. The CDR3 is 13 residues long. V lost 0 bases and J 2 bases, leaving 5 bases between the germline ends. CDR1 SGDLS and CDR2 YYNGEE come from the germline V gene. CDR3 sequence (DNA): TGTGCCAGCAGCGTAGACATGCAAGAGACCCAGTACTTC. Amino acids: CASSVDMQETQYF.

This chain links TRBV4-2 with TRBJ1-6; 11 bases agree with TRBD1. Trimming cost V 1 base and J 8 bases; bases outside gene matches: 7. Per germline, CDR1 LGHNA and CDR2 YNFKEQ. The CDR3 has 17 amino acids. This chain's CDR3 is CASSQVADRGLHSPLHF. The CDR3 DNA reads TGTGCCAGCAGCCAAGTCGCGGACAGGGGGCTCCATTCACCCCTCCACTTT.

The J gene is TRBJ1-2, the V gene TRBV6-5, with D unresolved. V was trimmed by 2 bases and J by 8 bases, leaving 15 bases between them. The CDR3 length is 14 residues. Germline V gene data show CDR1 as MNHEY and CDR2 as SVGAGI. The chain's CDR3 is CASSYLDERRGYTF. The DNA of the CDR3 is TGTGCCAGCAGTTACCTTGACGAGCGGCGGGGCTACACCTTC.

This chain links TRBV28 with TRBJ1-2; D is possibly TRBD1 (6 bases). The V gene lost 8 bases and the J gene lost 1 base, with 17 bases spanning the gap. Germline lookup yields CDR1 MDHEN and CDR2 SYDVKM. The CDR3 extends over 15 amino acids. CDR3 in DNA: TGTGCCAGCCGTCCGGGGGGGGCGGATAACTATGGCTACACCTTC. Translated, it gives CASRPGGADNYGYTF.

The chain combines TRBV6-6 with TRBJ1-2; TRBD1 aligns across 7 bases. The CDR3 extends over 15 amino acids. The junction had 8 bases not matched to a gene; V was cut back by 6 bases and J by 1 base. Germline V gene sequence: CDR1 MNHNY, CDR2 SVGAGI (reference sequence). The CDR3 here is CASSRGGTVNYGYTF. CDR3 bases: TGTGCCAGCAGCCGGGGGGGGACAGTTAACTATGGCTACACCTTC.

The chain employs TRBV4-1 and TRBJ2-7; D is possibly TRBD2 (7 bases). This CDR3 has 15 amino acids. Trimming took 3 bases from V and 2 from J, leaving 14 bases between them. From germline, CDR1 is MGHRA and CDR2 YSYEKL. CDR3 residues: CASSQYWRGPYEQYF. The CDR3 DNA reads TGCGCCAGCAGCCAGTATTGGCGGGGGCCCTACGAGCAGTACTTC.

V is TRBV7-9 and J is TRBJ1-1, with 8 bases matching TRBD1. The CDR3 length is 16 residues. J lost 3 bases, V lost 5 bases, and 11 bases had no gene match. Germline V gene lookup returns CDR1 SEHNR and CDR2 FQNEAQ (reference sequence). CDR3 residues: CASSHRQGLIHTEAFF. In nucleotides, the CDR3 is TGTGCCAGCAGCCATCGACAGGGGTTGATTCACACTGAAGCTTTCTTT.

The rearrangement links TRBV9 to TRBJ1-1; 8 bases are shared with TRBD1. The CDR3 consists of 15 residues. From germline, CDR1 is SGDLS and CDR2 YYNGEE. V was pared by 3 bases and J by 3 bases, with 7 bases of the junction left unmatched. CDR3 loop: CASSARRGRDTEAFF. CDR3 nucleotide sequence: TGTGCCAGCAGCGCCCGCAGGGGGCGCGACACTGAAGCTTTCTTT.

V gene TRBV5-1 combines with J gene TRBJ1-1; the match to TRBD1 covers 8 bases. CDR3 length equals 15 residues. After removal of 4 bases from V and 0 bases from J, the junction contained 5 bases not matched to a gene. Per germline, CDR1 SGHRS and CDR2 YFSETQ. The CDR3 region has the DNA TGCGCCAGCAGCATAGACAGGGGAATGAACACTGAAGCTTTCTTT. It codes for CASSIDRGMNTEAFF.

V gene TRBV6-5 combines with J gene TRBJ2-7; D uncertain. The CDR3 runs to 12 residues. V was clipped by 10 bases and J by 3 bases, with 13 bases between them. CDR1 is MNHEY, CDR2 SVGAGI, per germline. CDR3 sequence reads: CATQVADYEQYF. The CDR3 bases are TGTGCCACCCAGGTGGCAGACTACGAGCAGTACTTC.

The chain combines TRBV25-1 with TRBJ2-1; 9 bases line up with TRBD2. The CDR3 has 15 amino acids. Germline V gene lookup returns CDR1 MGHDK and CDR2 SYGVNS. J lost 9 bases, V lost 4 bases, and 10 bases had no gene match. CDR3 nucleotide sequence: TGTGCCAGCAGTGTATACGCGGGGGGGCAAAGTGAGCAGTTCTTC. Translation gives CASSVYAGGQSEQFF.

The chain uses TRBV19 and TRBJ2-5, with 9 nucleotides matching TRBD2. This CDR3 is built from 14 residues. The junction had 8 bases not matched to a gene; V was cut back by 7 bases and J by 5 bases. The germline V gene has CDR1 LNHDA and CDR2 SQIVND (reference sequence). CDR3 loop: CASTGLASGETQYF. Here the CDR3 DNA reads TGTGCCAGTACTGGACTAGCGAGTGGGGAGACCCAGTACTTC.

The CDR3 DNA follows: TGTGCCAGCTCACCACGACAGGCTACGGAAAAACTGTTTTTT. Protein product: CASSPRQATEKLFF. The J gene is TRBJ1-4, the V gene TRBV18; tentative D call: TRBD1 (6 bases). CDR3 length: 14 amino acids. Between the trimmed V and J ends, which lost 1 base and 8 bases, there was a span of 11 bases. Germline V gene sequence: CDR1 KGHSH, CDR2 LQKENI.

The count of this clone is one. V and J are TRBV30 and TRBJ1-5, with D possibly being TRBD1 (6 bases). Trimming shortened V by 4 bases and J by 2 bases, and 9 bases separated the two germline ends. The CDR3 loop spans 13 amino acids. CDR1 and CDR2 from the germline V gene are GTSNPN and SVGIG (reference sequence). The CDR3: CAWTGDGNQPQHF. The CDR3 DNA reads as TGTGCCTGGACAGGGGACGGCAATCAGCCCCAGCATTTT.

This chain connects TRBV29-1 to TRBJ2-2; perhaps TRBD1 as D (5 bases). This CDR3 spans 13 amino acids. Germline V gives CDR1 SQVTM, CDR2 ANQGSEA. V was shortened by 4 bases and J by 2 bases, with 8 bases between the two germline ends. CDR3 DNA sequence: TGCAGCGTTGCCAGGGTTAACACCGGGGAGCTGTTTTTT. Protein product: CSVARVNTGELFF.

The J gene is TRBJ2-7, the V gene TRBV2; weak D call: TRBD2 (5 bases). Germline-derived CDR1 and CDR2 are SNHLY and FYNNEI. This CDR3 is built from 12 residues. V lost 8 bases and J 0 bases, leaving 8 bases between the germline ends. The CDR3 DNA reads as TGTGCCAGCTTAGGGAGCTCCTACGAGCAGTACTTC. It translates to CASLGSSYEQYF.

The chain recombines TRBV4-1 with TRBJ2-2, with 15 bases aligning to TRBD2. CDR3 size: 18 residues. Germline assignment: CDR1 MGHRA and CDR2 YSYEKL. V lost 1 base and J lost 7; bases outside the gene matches: 7. CDR3 in amino acids: CASSQGTSGGAVVGELFF. CDR3 DNA sequence: TGCGCCAGCAGCCAAGGGACTAGCGGGGGGGCCGTGGTCGGGGAGCTGTTTTTT.

The rearrangement uses TRBV4-1 and TRBJ1-2; possibly TRBD1 for D (5 bases). This CDR3 comprises 15 residues. Trimming took off 1 base at V and 8 bases at J, with 17 bases between the two ends. Germline CDR1 reads MGHRA; CDR2 reads YSYEKL. The CDR3 reads CASSQAQGPSRGYTF. In nucleotides, the CDR3 is TGCGCCAGCAGCCAAGCCCAGGGTCCGTCGCGAGGCTACACCTTC.